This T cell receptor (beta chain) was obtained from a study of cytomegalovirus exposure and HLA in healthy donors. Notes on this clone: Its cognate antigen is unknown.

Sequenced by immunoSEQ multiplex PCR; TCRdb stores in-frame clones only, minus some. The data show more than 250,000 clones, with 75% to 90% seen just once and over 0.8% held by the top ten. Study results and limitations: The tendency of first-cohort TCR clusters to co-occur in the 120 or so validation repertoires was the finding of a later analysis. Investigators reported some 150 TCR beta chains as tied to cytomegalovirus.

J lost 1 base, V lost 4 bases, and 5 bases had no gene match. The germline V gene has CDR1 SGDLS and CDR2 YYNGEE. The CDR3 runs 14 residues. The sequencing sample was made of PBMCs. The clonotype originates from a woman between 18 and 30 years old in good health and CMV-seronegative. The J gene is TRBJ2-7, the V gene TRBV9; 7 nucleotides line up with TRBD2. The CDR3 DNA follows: TGTGCCAGCAGCACGCAGGGAGGGTCCTACGAGCAGTACTTC. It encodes CASSTQGGSYEQYF.